The rows below give T cell receptor beta chains drawn from one sample of a study of T cell changes during pregnancy in multiple sclerosis. Assay: immunoSEQ multiplex PCR; the TCRdb copy retains only in-frame clones and omits some. The table records about 31,000 clones, over 80% of them present only once. This sample comprised CD8+ T cells from peripheral blood mononuclear cells, obtained before pregnancy. The receptor set was obtained from a female donor with multiple sclerosis, enrolled in a pregnancy study. CDR3s include the opening cysteine and the closing phenylalanine or tryptophan. D genes are given only for firm matches. The size field is filled for only some rows; it gives once, few, many or a size class.

cdr3_aa	cdr3_nt	d_call	j_call	clone_size	v_call
CASSPRTGAEQYF	TGTGCCAGCAGTCCACGGACAGGGGCCGAGCAGTACTTC	TRBD1	TRBJ2-7	-	TRBV27
CASSLLSGTNEQYF	TGTGCCAGCAGCTTACTTAGCGGAACGAACGAGCAGTACTTC	-	TRBJ2-7	-	TRBV5-6
CASSLEAGAMNTEAFF	TGTGCCAGCAGCTTGGAGGCAGGGGCCATGAACACTGAAGCTTTCTTT	-	TRBJ1-1	-	TRBV5-6
CASSQDPWGTGNTEAFF	TGCGCCAGCAGCCAAGATCCCTGGGGGACAGGGAACACTGAAGCTTTCTTT	TRBD1	TRBJ1-1	-	TRBV4-3
CASFRAGTHTEAFF	TGTGCCAGTTTTAGGGCAGGGACTCACACTGAAGCTTTCTTT	-	TRBJ1-1	-	TRBV19
CASSEECRDSESYSNQPQHF	TGCGCCAGCAGTGAGGAATGCCGGGACAGCGAATCTTATAGCAATCAGCCCCAGCATTTT	TRBD1	TRBJ1-5	-	TRBV10-1
CAISGEGPTYEQYF	TGTGCCATCAGTGGAGAGGGCCCCACCTACGAGCAGTACTTC	-	TRBJ2-7	-	TRBV10-3
CAISETSGRDEQYF	TGTGCCATCAGTGAGACTAGCGGGAGAGACGAGCAGTACTTC	TRBD2	TRBJ2-7	-	TRBV10-3
CASREDRGNEQFF	TGTGCCAGCCGGGAAGACAGGGGGAATGAGCAGTTCTTC	TRBD1	TRBJ2-1	-	TRBV6-4
CASSQGRETYGYTF	TGCGCCAGCAGCCAAGGGAGGGAGACCTATGGCTACACCTTC	-	TRBJ1-2	medium-sized	TRBV4-1
CASSVSPSAYTGELFF	TGTGCCAGCAGCGTAAGTCCTAGCGCATACACCGGGGAGCTGTTTTTT	-	TRBJ2-2	-	TRBV9
CASSQGQENSPLHF	TGTGCCAGCAGCCAGGGACAGGAGAATTCACCCCTCCACTTT	TRBD1	TRBJ1-6	few	TRBV27
CASSYFTRGNEQFF	TGTGCCAGCAGTTACTTTACTCGGGGCAATGAGCAGTTCTTC	-	TRBJ2-1	-	TRBV6-5
CASSAGGWGYTF	TGTGCCAGCAGCGCTGGCGGGTGGGGCTACACCTTC	-	TRBJ1-2	-	TRBV9
CASSPAGGLEQYF	TGTGCCAGCAGTCCAGCGGGAGGGCTCGAGCAGTACTTC	TRBD2	TRBJ2-7	few	TRBV6-1
CASSATSRGGAETQYF	TGTGCCAGCAGCGCTACTTCCCGAGGGGGCGCGGAGACCCAGTACTTC	TRBD1	TRBJ2-5	medium-sized	TRBV14
CASSLAGYTEAFF	TGTGCCAGCAGCTTGGCGGGTTACACTGAAGCTTTCTTT	-	TRBJ1-1	-	TRBV5-5
CASSLLTDTQYF	TGTGCCAGCAGCTTATTAACAGATACGCAGTATTTT	-	TRBJ2-3	-	TRBV7-2
CASKGQGLNQPQHF	TGTGCCAGCAAGGGACAGGGTCTTAATCAGCCCCAGCATTTT	TRBD1	TRBJ1-5	-	TRBV27